The source of this T cell receptor beta chain is a study of cytomegalovirus exposure and HLA in healthy donors. CDR1 and CDR2 from the germline V gene are SGHTS and YDEGEE. The CDR3 loop spans 15 amino acids. Trimming stripped 4 bases from V and 0 bases from J, with 13 bases between. PCR was performed using 60 Vbeta and 13 Jbeta primers. Clones were read by immunoSEQ multiplex PCR, and TCRdb kept only the in-frame ones, dropping some. Found here are some 200,000 clones, around four fifths of them singletons; the top ten hold around 0.57%. This clone came up once. Sequenced sample: PBMCs. The receptor's source is a woman aged 40 to 50 in good health and CMV-seronegative. The gene calls are TRBV5-8 and TRBJ1-1; D gene unclear. DNA of the CDR3: TGTGCCAGCAGCGCGGACGGGGAGATGAACACTGAAGCTTTCTTT. This translates into CASSADGEMNTEAFF.